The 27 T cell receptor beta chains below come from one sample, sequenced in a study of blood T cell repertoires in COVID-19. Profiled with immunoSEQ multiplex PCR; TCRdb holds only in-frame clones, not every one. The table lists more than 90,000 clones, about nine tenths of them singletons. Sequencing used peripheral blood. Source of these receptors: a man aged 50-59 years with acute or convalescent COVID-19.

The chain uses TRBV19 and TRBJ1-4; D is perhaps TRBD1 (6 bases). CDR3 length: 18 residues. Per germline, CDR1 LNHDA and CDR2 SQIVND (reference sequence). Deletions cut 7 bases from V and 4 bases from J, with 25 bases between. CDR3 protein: CASTITGKISLNNEKLFF. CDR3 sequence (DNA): TGTGCCAGTACCATCACAGGGAAGATCTCCCTCAATAATGAAAAACTGTTTTTT.

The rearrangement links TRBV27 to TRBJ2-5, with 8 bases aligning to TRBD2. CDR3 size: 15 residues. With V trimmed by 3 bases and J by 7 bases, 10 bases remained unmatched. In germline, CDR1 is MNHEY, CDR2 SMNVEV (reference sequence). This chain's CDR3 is CASSLGSGVIRTQYF. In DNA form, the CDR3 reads TGTGCCAGCAGTTTGGGTAGCGGGGTTATACGGACCCAGTACTTC.

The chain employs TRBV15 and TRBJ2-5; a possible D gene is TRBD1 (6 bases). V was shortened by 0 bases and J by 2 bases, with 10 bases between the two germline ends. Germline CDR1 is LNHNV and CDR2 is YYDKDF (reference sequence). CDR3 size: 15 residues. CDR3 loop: CATSRDNRAQETQYF. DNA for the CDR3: TGTGCCACCAGCAGAGATAACAGGGCGCAAGAGACCCAGTACTTC.

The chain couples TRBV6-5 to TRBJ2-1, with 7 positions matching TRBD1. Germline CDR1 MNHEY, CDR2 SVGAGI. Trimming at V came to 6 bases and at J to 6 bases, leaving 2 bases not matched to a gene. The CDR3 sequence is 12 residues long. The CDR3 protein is CASRTGFNEQFF. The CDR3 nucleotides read TGTGCCAGCAGGACAGGGTTCAATGAGCAGTTCTTC.

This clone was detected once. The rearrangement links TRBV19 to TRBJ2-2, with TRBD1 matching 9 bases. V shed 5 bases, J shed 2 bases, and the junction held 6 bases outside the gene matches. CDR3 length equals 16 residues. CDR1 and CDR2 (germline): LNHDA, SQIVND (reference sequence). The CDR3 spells CASSFYRGQNTGELFF. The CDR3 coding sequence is TGTGCCAGTAGTTTCTACAGGGGGCAAAACACCGGGGAGCTGTTTTTT. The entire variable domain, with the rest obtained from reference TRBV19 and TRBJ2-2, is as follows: DGGITQSPKYLFRKEGQNVTLSCEQNLNHDAMYWYRQDPGQGLRLIYYSQIVNDFQKGDIAEGYSVSREKKESFPLTVTSAQKNPTAFYLCASSFYRGQNTGELFFGEGSRLTVL.

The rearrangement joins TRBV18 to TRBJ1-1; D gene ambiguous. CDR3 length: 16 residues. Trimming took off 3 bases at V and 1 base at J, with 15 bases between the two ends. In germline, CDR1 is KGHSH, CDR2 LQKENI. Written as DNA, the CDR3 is TGTGCCAGCTCACCTCCCGGAGGACCACCGAACACTGAAGCTTTCTTT. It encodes CASSPPGGPPNTEAFF. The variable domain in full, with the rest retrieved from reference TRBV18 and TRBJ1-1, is NAGVMQNPRHLVRRRGQEARLRCSPMKGHSHVYWYRQLPEEGLKFMVYLQKENIIDESGMPKERFSAEFPKEGPSILRIQQVVRGDSAAYFCASSPPGGPPNTEAFFGQGTRLTVV.

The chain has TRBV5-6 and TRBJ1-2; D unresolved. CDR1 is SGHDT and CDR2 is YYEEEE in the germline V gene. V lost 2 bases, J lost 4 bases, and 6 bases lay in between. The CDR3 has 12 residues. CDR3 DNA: TGTGCCAGCAGCTTAGGCGGCTATGGCTACACCTTC. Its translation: CASSLGGYGYTF.

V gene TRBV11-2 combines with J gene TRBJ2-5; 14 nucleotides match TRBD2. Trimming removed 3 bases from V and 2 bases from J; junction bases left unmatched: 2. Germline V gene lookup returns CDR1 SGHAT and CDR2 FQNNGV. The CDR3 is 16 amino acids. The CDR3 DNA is TGTGCCAGCAGCTTCGGACTAGCGGGGGGACAAGAGACCCAGTACTTC. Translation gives CASSFGLAGGQETQYF.

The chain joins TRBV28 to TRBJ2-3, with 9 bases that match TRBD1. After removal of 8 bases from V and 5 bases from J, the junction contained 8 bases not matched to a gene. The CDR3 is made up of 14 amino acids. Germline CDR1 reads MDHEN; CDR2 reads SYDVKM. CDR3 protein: CASLDRGGVDTQYF. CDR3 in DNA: TGTGCCAGCCTTGACAGGGGGGGGGTAGATACGCAGTATTTT.

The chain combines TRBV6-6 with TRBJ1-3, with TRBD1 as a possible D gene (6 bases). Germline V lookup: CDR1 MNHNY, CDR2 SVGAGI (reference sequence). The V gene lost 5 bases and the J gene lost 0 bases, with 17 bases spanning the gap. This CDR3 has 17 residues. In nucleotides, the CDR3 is TGTGCCAGCAGTCCCCCGACAGGCATCAGCTCTGGAAACACCATATATTTT. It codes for CASSPPTGISSGNTIYF.

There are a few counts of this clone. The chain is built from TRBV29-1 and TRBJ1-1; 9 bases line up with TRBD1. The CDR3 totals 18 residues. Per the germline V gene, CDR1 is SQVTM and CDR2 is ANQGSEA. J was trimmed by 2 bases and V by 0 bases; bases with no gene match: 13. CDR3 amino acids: CSVEDLTGGNTGNTEAFF. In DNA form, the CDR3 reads TGCAGCGTTGAAGATCTTACAGGGGGCAACACTGGAAACACTGAAGCTTTCTTT.

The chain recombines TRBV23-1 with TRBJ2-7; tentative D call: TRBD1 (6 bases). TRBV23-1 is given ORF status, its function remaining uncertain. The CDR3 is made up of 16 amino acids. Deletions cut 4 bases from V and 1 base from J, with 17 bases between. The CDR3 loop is CASSRGPGAKSYEQYF. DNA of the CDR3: TGCGCCAGCAGTCGTGGCCCAGGGGCGAAGTCCTACGAGCAGTACTTC.

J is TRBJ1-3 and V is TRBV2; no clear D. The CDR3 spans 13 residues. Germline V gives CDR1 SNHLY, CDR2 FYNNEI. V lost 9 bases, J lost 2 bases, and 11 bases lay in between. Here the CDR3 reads CASLREAGNTIYF. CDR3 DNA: TGTGCCAGTCTTCGGGAGGCTGGAAACACCATATATTTT.

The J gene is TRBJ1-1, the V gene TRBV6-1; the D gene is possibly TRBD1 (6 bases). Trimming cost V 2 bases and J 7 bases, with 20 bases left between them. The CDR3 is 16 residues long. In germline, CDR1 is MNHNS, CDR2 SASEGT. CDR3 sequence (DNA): TGTGCCAGCAGTGAATTCTCGAGGGGGGGCGCGGTTGAAGCTTTCTTT. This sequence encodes CASSEFSRGGAVEAFF.

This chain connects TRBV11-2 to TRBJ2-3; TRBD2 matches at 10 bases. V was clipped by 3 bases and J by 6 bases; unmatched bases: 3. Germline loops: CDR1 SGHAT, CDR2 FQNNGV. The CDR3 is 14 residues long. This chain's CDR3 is CASSFLAGGDTQYF. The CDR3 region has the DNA TGTGCCAGCAGCTTTTTAGCGGGGGGTGATACGCAGTATTTT.

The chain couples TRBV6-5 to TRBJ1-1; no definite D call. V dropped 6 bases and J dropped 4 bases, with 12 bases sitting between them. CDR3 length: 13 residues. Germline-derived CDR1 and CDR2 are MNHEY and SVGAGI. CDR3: CASRNPTGTEAFF. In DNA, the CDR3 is TGTGCCAGCAGGAATCCAACTGGCACTGAAGCTTTCTTT.

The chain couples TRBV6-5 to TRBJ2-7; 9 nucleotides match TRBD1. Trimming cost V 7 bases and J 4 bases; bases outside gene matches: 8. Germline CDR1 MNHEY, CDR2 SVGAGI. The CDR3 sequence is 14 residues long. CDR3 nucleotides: TGTGCCAGCAATTCCGGGACAGGGTCTTACGAGCAGTACTTC. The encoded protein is CASNSGTGSYEQYF.

CDR3 sequence: CASSSGQGGQETQYF. The CDR3 DNA sequence: TGTGCCAGCAGTTCGGGACAGGGGGGCCAAGAGACCCAGTACTTC. V and J are TRBV28 and TRBJ2-5; 11 nucleotides agree with TRBD1. CDR1 MDHEN and CDR2 SYDVKM come from the germline V gene. Trimming took 4 bases from V and 1 from J; bases not matched to a gene: 2. This CDR3 has 15 residues. Drawing the rest from reference TRBV28 and TRBJ2-5, the complete variable domain is DVKVTQSSRYLVKRTGEKVFLECVQDMDHENMFWYRQDPGLGLRLIYFSYDVKMKEKGDIPEGYSVSREKKERFSLILESASTNQTSMYLCASSSGQGGQETQYFGPGTRLLVL.

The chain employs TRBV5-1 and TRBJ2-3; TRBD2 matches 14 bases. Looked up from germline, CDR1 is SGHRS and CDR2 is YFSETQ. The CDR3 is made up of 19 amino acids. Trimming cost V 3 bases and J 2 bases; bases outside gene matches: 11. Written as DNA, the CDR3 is TGCGCCAGCAGCTCTGGACTAGCGGGGGGACTCACCGCCACAGATACGCAGTATTTT. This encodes CASSSGLAGGLTATDTQYF.

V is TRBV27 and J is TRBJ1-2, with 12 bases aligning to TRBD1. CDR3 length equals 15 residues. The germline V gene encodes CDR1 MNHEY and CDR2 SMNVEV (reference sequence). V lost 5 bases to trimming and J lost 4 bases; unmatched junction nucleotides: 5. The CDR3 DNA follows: TGTGCCAGCAGTCCGGGACAGGGGGCTTTCTATGGCTACACCTTC. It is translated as CASSPGQGAFYGYTF.

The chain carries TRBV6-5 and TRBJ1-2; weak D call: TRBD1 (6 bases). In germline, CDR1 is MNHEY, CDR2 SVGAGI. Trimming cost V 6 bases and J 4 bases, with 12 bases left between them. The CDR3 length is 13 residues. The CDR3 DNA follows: TGTGCCAGCAGCCAGGGGACATCCTATGGCTACACCTTC. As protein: CASSQGTSYGYTF.

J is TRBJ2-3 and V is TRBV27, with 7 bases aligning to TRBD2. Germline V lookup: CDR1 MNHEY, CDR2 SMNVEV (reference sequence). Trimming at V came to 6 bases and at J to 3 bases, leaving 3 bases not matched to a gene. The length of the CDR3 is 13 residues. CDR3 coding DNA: TGTGCCAGCAGGGGCGGGGGAACAGATACGCAGTATTTT. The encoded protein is CASRGGGTDTQYF.

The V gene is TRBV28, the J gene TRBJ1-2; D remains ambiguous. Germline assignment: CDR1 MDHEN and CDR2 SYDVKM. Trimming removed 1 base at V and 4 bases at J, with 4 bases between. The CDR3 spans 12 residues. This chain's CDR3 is CASSLFGYGYTF. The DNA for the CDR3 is TGTGCCAGCAGTTTATTCGGCTATGGCTACACCTTC.

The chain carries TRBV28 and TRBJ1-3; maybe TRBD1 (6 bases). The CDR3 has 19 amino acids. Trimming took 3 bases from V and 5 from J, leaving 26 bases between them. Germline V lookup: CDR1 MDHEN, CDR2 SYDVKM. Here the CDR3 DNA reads TGTGCCAGCAGTTTTAGTCTCCACGGCCAGGGGCCGCGGAGAAACACCATATATTTT. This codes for CASSFSLHGQGPRRNTIYF. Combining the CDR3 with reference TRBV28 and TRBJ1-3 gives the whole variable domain DVKVTQSSRYLVKRTGEKVFLECVQDMDHENMFWYRQDPGLGLRLIYFSYDVKMKEKGDIPEGYSVSREKKERFSLILESASTNQTSMYLCASSFSLHGQGPRRNTIYFGEGSWLTVV.

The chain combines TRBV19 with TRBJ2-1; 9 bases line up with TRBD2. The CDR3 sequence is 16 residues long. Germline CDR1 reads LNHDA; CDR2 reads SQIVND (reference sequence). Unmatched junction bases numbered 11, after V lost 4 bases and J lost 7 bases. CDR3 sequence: CASSKTTGTSSNEQFF. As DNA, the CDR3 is TGTGCCAGTAGTAAGACAACCGGGACTAGCAGTAATGAGCAGTTCTTC. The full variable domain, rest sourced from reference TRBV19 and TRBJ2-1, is DGGITQSPKYLFRKEGQNVTLSCEQNLNHDAMYWYRQDPGQGLRLIYYSQIVNDFQKGDIAEGYSVSREKKESFPLTVTSAQKNPTAFYLCASSKTTGTSSNEQFFGPGTRLTVL.

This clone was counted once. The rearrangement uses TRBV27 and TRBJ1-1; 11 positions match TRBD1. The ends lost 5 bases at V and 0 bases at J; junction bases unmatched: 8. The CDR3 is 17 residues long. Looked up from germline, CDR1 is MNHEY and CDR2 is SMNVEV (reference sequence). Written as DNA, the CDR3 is TGTGCCAGCAGTCACCGGACAGGGGGCGCGATGAACACTGAAGCTTTCTTT. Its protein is CASSHRTGGAMNTEAFF.

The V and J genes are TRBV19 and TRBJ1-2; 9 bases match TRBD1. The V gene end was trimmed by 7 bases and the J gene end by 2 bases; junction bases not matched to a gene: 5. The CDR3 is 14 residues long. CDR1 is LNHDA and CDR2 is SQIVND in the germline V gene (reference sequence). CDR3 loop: CASNQQGANYGYTF. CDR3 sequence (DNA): TGTGCCAGTAATCAACAGGGGGCCAACTATGGCTACACCTTC.